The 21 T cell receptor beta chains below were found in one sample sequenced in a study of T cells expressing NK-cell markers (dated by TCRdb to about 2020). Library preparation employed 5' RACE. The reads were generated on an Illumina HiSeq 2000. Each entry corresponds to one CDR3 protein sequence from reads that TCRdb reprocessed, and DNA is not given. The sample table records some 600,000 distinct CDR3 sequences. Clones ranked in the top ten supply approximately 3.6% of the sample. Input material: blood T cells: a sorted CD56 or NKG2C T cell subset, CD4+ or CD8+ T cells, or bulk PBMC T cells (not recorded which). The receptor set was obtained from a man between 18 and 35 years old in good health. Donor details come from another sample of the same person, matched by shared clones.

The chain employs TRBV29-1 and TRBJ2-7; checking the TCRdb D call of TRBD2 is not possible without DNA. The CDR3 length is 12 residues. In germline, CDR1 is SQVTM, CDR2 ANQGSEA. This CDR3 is CSVYGGGVEQYF.

CDR3 sequence reads: CSFKTGMNTEAFF. The chain is built from TRBV29-1 and TRBJ1-1; the TRBD1 assignment by TCRdb is unverifiable without DNA. Looked up from germline, CDR1 is SQVTM and CDR2 is ANQGSEA. The CDR3 extends over 13 amino acids. Complete variable domain (other parts from reference TRBV29-1 and TRBJ1-1): SAVISQKPSRDICQRGTSLTIQCQVDSQVTMMFWYRQQPGQSLTLIATANQGSEATYESGFVIDKFPISRPNLTFSTLTVSNMSPEDSSIYLCSFKTGMNTEAFFGQGTRLTVV.

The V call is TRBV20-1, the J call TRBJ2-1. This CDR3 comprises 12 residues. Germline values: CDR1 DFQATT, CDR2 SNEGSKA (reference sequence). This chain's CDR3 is CSARDFRDEQFF.

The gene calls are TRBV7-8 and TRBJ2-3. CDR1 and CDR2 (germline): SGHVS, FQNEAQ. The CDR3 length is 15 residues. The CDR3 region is CASRTLEEWTDTQYF.

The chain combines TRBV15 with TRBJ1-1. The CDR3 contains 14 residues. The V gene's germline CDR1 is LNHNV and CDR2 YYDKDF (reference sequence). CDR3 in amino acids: CATSRGRLNTEAFF.

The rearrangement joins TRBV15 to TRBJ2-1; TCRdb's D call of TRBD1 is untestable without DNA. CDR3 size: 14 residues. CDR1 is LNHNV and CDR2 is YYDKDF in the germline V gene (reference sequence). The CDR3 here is CATSRNTGYNEQFF.

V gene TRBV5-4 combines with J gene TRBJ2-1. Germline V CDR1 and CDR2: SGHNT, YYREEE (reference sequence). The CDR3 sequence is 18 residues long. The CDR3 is CASSVGVGVVNSYNEQFF.

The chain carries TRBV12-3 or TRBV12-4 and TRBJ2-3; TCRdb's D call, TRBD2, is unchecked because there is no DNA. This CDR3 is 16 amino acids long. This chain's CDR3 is CASSPTAEGRADTQYF.

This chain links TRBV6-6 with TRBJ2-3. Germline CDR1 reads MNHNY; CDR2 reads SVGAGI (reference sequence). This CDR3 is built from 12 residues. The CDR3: CASRLSGDTQYF.

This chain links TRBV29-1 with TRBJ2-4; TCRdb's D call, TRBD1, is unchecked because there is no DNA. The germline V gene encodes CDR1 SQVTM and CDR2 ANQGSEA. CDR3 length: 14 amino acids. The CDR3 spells CSVEDGQGPNIQYF.

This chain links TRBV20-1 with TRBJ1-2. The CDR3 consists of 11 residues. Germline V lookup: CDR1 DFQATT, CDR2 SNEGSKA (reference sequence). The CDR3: CSARRTDGYTF.

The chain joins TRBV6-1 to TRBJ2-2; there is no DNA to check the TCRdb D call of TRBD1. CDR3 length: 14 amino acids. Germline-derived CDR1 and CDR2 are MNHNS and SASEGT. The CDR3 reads CASRGGGWTGELFF.

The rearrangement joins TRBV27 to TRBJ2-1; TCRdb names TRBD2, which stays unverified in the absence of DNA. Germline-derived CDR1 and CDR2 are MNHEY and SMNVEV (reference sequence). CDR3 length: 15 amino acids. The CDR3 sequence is CASSLISSGSIEEFF.

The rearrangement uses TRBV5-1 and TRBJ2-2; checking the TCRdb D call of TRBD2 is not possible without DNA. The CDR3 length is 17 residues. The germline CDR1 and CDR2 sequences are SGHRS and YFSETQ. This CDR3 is CASSRKLAGAYTGELFF.

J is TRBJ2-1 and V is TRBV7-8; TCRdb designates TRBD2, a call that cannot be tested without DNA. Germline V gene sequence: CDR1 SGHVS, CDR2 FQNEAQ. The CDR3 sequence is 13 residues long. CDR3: CASSLDRAQPQFF. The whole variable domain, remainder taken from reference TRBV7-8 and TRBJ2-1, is GAGVSQSPRYKVAKRGQDVALRCDPISGHVSLFWYQQALGQGPEFLTYFQNEAQLDKSGLPSDRFFAERPEGSVSTLKIQRTQQEDSAVYLCASSLDRAQPQFFGPGTRLTVL.

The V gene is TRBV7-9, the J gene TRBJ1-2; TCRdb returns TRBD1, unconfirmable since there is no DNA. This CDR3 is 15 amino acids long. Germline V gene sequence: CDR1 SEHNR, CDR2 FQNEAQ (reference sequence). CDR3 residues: CASSLEGAANYGYTF.

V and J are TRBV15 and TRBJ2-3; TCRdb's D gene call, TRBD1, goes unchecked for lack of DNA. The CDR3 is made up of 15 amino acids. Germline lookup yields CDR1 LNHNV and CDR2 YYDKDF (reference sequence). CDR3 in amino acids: CATSRDRTGGGAQYF.

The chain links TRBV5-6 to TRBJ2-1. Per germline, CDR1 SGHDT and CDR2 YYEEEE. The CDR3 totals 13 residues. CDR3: CASSLAPADEQFF.

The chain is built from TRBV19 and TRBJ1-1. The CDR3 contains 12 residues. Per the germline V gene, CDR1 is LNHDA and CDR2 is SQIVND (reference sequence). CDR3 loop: CASMRGLSEAFF.

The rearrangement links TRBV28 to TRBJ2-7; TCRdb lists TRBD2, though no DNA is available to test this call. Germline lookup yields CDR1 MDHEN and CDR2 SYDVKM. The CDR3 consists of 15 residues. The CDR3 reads CASVDYSGSDYEQYF.

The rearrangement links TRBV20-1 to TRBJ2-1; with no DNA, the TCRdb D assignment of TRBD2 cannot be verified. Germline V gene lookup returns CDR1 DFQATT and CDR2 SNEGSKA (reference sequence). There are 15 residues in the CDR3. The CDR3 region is CSAINSGGDINEQFF.